This T cell receptor beta chain was recorded in a study of memory CD8 T cells in hepatitis C reinfection (dated by TCRdb to 2016 to 2017). For the study in its entirety: Among the donors, a few cleared two back-to-back HCV infections on their own, whereas two got rid of a primary infection but ended up chronically infected after reinfection. An HCV reinfection was defined as a positive HCV RNA test that came after two negative tests taken at least 60 days apart. Pre-reinfection samples were collected between 55 and 20 weeks before reinfection was detected. The TCR beta repertoire of virus-specific CD8 T cells was tracked longitudinally in a few donors across an HCV reinfection episode. Five reinfection cases with stored pre-reinfection samples were identified between the late 2000s and the early 2010s. In the reinfection study, participants who had resolved a prior HCV infection were followed every 3 months.

This clone was detected only once. Its antigen has not been determined. Base qualities are missing; no much larger clone stands one base away. Library preparation employed the immunoSEQ multiplex PCR assay. Genomic DNA was extracted from sorted cells, and the TCR beta V, D and J regions were sequenced by Adaptive Biotechnologies' automated high-throughput method. A two-step, bias-controlled multiplex PCR was used to amplify CDR3 regions. An Illumina instrument was used to sequence the amplified TCR beta libraries. The study's own analysis went as follows. Demultiplexed reads were processed to reduce amplification and sequencing bias, and the IMGT database was used to assign CDR3 sequences to gene families. ImmunoSEQ software version 2.0 was used to analyze the repertoire data. Out-of-frame sequences and sequences containing stop codons in the CDR3 were removed from the clonotype lists. Clonotypes with a frequency below 0.01% were excluded because such low-frequency clonotypes corresponded to less than one cell. Richness was computed as observed richness divided by input cell number, and evenness as Shannon entropy divided by log observed richness. Repertoire diversity and the similarity between time points were measured using Simpson diversity and Morisita-Horn overlap indices. Clonotypes were grouped as dominant (>1%), sub-dominant (0.5-0.99%), low abundance (0.1-0.49%) or lowest abundance (<0.1%). A germline index was derived by subtracting total nucleotide additions from total CDR3 length and dividing the result by total CDR3 length. Here the immuneACCESS table is served through TCRdb, limited to in-frame sequences with V and J called. Missing clones are a known gap in these copies; in checked studies unresolved V genes cover under half, and the rest lacks a known reason. The V and J calls and clone size come from that table; D and trimming were worked out from the DNA. The sample table holds approximately 6,200 clones, of which 75% to 90% were seen once. Roughly 22% of the sample belongs to the ten largest clones.

V is clipped by 2 bases and J by 4 bases, and the sequence between their germline boundaries is 11 bases long. Reading the germline V gene gives CDR1 LGHNA and CDR2 YNFKEQ. CDR3 length: 14 amino acids, cysteine to phenylalanine. Of all the DNA, just the CDR3 is kept, 42 bases in frame from base 1. General findings and caveats noted by the study authors: Because the study included only four to six donors, definitive conclusions about public clonotypes linked to secondary clearance could not be reached.

Explained via the paper, the time point label denotes: pre-reinfection, 55 to 20 weeks before reinfection detection. Sorted cells were sequenced directly ex vivo, without in vitro expansion prior to TCR sequencing. The donors were people who inject drugs and were enrolled in Canada's Montreal Acute Hepatitis C Cohort Study (HEPCO). Total naive CD8 T cells, sorted as viable CD3+ CD8+ CD45RO-, came from a couple of donors at all three reinfection time points as controls. Before sorting, cryopreserved peripheral blood mononuclear cells were thawed and used as the source for purifying CD8 T cells. The MACS CD8+ T cell Isolation Kit was used to enrich CD8 T cells by negative selection. Cell sorting was done on a BD FACSAria II sorter with FACSDiva software, and data were analyzed with FlowJo.

This sequence uses TRBV4-2 and TRBJ1-1; TRBD1 is a weak D gene call, 6 bases matching. The sample consisted of naive CD8+ T cells sorted from blood. Read against the paper, the sample's cell subset or site label means: total naive CD8+CD45RO- T cells. The receptor comes from a middle-aged man with hepatitis C virus infection. CDR3 region: CASSQPKQGTEAFF. The sequenced DNA: TGTGCCAGCAGCCAACCCAAACAGGGCACTGAAGCTTTCTTT.